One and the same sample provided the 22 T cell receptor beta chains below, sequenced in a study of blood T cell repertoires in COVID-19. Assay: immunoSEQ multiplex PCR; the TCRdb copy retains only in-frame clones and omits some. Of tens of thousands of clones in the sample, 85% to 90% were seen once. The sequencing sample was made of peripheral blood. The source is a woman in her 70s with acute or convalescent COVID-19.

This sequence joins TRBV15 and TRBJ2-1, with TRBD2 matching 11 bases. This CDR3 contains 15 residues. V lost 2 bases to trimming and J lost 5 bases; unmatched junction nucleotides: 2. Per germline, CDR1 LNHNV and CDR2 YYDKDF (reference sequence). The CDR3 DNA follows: TGTGCCACCAGCAGAATAGCGGGGGGGAACAATGAGCAGTTCTTC. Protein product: CATSRIAGGNNEQFF.

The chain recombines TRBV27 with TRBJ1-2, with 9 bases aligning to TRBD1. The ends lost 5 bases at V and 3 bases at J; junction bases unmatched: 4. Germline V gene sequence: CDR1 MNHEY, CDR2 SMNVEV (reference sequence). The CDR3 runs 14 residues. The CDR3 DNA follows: TGTGCCAGCAGTGGGACAGGGAACTACTATGGCTACACCTTC. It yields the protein CASSGTGNYYGYTF.

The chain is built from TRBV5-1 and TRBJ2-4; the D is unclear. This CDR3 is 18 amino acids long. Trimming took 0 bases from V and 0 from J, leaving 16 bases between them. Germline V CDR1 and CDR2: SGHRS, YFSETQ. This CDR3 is CASSLGPQTVLAKNIQYF. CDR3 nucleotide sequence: TGCGCCAGCAGCTTGGGCCCACAGACCGTACTAGCCAAAAACATTCAGTACTTC.

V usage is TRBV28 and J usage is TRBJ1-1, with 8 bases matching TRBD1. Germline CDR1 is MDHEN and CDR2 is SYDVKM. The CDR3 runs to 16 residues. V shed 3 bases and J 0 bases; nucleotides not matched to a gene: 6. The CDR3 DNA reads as TGTGCCAGCAGTTTCCCAGGGGGCGGAATGAACACTGAAGCTTTCTTT. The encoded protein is CASSFPGGGMNTEAFF.

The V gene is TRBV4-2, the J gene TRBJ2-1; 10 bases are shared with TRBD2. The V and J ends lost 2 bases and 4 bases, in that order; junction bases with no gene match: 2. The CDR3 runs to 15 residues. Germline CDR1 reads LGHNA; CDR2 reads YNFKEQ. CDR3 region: CASSQTSGDYNEQFF. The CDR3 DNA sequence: TGTGCCAGCAGCCAAACTAGCGGGGATTACAATGAGCAGTTCTTC.

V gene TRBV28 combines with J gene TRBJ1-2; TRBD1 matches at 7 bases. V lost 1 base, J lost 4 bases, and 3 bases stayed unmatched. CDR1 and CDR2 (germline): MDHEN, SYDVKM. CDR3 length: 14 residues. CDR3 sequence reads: CASSLLQGSYGYTF. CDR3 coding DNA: TGTGCCAGCAGTTTATTACAGGGGAGCTATGGCTACACCTTC.

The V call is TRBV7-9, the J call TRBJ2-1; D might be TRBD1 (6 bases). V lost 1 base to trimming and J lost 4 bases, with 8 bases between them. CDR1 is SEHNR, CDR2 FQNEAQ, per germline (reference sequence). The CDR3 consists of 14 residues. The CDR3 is CASSLGTEYNEQFF. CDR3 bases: TGTGCCAGCAGCTTAGGGACAGAGTACAATGAGCAGTTCTTC.

CDR3 region: CAAGYQPQHF. CDR3 in DNA: TGTGCCGCAGGGTATCAGCCCCAGCATTTT. The chain carries TRBV10-3 and TRBJ1-5, with D perhaps matching TRBD1 (5 bases). There are 10 residues in the CDR3. Germline V CDR1 and CDR2: ENHRY, SYGVKD. Deletions cut 11 bases from V and 5 bases from J, with 7 bases between.

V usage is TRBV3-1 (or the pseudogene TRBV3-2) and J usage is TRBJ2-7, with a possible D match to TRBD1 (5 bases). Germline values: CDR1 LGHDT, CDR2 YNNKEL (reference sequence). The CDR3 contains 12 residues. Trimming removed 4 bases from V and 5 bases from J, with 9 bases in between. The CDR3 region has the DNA TGTGCCAGCAGCCGCCAGGGCCACGAGCAGTACTTC. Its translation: CASSRQGHEQYF.

The CDR3 nucleotides read TGCGCCAGCAGCTTGGGGGCACGGACAGGGAACACTGAAGCTTTCTTT. Amino acid sequence: CASSLGARTGNTEAFF. The chain is built from TRBV5-1 and TRBJ1-1, with 7 bases identical to TRBD1. V was pared by 0 bases and J by 1 base, with 6 bases of the junction left unmatched. The length of the CDR3 is 16 residues. The germline gives CDR1 SGHRS, CDR2 YFSETQ. Together with reference TRBV5-1 and TRBJ1-1, the CDR3 gives the full variable domain: KAGVTQTPRYLIKTRGQQVTLSCSPISGHRSVSWYQQTPGQGLQFLFEYFSETQRNKGNFPGRFSGRQFSNSRSEMNVSTLELGDSALYLCASSLGARTGNTEAFFGQGTRLTVV.

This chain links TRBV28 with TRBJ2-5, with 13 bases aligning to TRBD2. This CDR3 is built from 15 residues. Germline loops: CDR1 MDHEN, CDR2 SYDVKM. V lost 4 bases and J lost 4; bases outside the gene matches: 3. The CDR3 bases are TGTGCCAGCAGTTCTAGACTAGCGGGAGGAGAGACCCAGTACTTC. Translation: CASSSRLAGGETQYF. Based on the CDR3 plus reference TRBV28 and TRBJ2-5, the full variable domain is DVKVTQSSRYLVKRTGEKVFLECVQDMDHENMFWYRQDPGLGLRLIYFSYDVKMKEKGDIPEGYSVSREKKERFSLILESASTNQTSMYLCASSSRLAGGETQYFGPGTRLLVL.

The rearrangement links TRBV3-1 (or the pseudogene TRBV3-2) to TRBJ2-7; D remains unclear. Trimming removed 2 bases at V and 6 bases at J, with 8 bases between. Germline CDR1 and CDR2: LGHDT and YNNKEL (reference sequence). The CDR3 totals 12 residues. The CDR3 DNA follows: TGTGCCAGCAGCCAACTCCAGCGCGAGCAGTACTTC. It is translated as CASSQLQREQYF.

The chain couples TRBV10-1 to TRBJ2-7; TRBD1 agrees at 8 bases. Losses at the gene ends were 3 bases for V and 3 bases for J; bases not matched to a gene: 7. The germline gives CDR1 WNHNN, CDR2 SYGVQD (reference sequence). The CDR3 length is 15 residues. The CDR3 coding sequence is TGCGCCAGCAGTGAAGGAGGACAGGGACACTACGAGCAGTACTTC. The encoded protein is CASSEGGQGHYEQYF.

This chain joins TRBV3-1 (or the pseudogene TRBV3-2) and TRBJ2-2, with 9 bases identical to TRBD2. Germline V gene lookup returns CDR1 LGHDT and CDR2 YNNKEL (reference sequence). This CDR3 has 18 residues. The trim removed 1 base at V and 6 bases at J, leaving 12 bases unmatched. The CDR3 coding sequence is TGTGCCAGCAGCCAAGCCCGGCTAGCGGGACTCTTGTCCGGGGAGCTGTTTTTT. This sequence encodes CASSQARLAGLLSGELFF.

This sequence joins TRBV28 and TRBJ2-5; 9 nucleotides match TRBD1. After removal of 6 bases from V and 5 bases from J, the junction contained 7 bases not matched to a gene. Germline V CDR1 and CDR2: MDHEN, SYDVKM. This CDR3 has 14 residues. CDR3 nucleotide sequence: TGTGCCAGCAGCCTGAACAGGGGGCCGGAGACCCAGTACTTC. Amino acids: CASSLNRGPETQYF.

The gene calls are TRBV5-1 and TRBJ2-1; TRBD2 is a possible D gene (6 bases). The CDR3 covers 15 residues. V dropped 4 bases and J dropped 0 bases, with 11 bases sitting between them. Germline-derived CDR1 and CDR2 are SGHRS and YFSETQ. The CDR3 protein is CASSLTGDSYNEQFF. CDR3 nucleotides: TGCGCCAGCAGCCTCACGGGGGACTCCTACAATGAGCAGTTCTTC.

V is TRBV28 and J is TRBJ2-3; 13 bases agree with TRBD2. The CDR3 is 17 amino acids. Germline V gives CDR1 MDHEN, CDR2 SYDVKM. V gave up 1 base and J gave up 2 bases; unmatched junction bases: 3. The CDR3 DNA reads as TGTGCCAGCAGTTTATATGGGACTAGCGGGACCACAGATACGCAGTATTTT. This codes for CASSLYGTSGTTDTQYF.

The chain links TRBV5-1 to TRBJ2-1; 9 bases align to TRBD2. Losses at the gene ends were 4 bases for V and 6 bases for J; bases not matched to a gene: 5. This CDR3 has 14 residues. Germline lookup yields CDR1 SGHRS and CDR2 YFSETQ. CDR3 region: CASSLSGGTNEQFF. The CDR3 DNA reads TGCGCCAGCAGCCTTAGCGGGGGTACCAATGAGCAGTTCTTC.

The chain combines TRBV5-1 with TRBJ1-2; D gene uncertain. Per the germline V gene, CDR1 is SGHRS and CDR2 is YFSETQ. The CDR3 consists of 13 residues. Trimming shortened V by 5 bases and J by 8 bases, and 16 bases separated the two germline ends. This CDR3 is CASSWPDSEGYTF. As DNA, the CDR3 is TGCGCCAGCAGTTGGCCTGATTCGGAGGGCTACACCTTC.

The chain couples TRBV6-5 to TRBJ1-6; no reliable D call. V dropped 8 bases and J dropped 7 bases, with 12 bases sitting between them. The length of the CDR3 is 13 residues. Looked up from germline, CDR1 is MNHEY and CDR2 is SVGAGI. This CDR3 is CASSSVQNSPLHF. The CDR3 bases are TGTGCCAGCTCGTCAGTTCAAAATTCACCCCTCCACTTT.

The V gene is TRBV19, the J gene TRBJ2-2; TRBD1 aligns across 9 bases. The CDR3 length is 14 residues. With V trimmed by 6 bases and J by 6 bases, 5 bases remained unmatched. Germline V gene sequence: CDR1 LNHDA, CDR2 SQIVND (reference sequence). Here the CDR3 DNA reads TGTGCCAGTAGGATACAGGGGGCGGCCGGGGAGCTGTTTTTT. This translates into CASRIQGAAGELFF.

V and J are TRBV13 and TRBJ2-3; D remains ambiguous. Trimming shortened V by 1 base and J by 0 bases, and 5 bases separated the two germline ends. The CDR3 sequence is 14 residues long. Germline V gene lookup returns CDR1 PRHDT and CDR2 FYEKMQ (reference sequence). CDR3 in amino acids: CASSLATSTDTQYF. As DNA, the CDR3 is TGTGCCAGCAGCTTAGCAACTAGCACAGATACGCAGTATTTT.